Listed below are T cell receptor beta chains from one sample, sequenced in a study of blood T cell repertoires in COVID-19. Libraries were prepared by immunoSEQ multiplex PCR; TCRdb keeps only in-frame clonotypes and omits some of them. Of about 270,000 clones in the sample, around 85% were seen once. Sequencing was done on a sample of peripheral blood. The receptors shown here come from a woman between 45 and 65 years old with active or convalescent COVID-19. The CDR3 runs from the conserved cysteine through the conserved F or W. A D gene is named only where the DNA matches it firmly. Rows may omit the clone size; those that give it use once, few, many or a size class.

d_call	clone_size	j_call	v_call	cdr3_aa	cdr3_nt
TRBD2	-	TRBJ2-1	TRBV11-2	CASSLDRWRELLNEQFF	TGTGCCAGCAGCTTAGATCGATGGCGGGAGTTACTCAATGAGCAGTTCTTC
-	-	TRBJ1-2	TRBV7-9	CASSLSVNYGYTF	TGTGCCAGCAGCTTATCGGTAAACTATGGCTACACCTTC
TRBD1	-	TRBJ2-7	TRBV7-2	CASSFLGQTYEQYF	TGTGCCAGCAGCTTCCTGGGACAGACCTACGAGCAGTACTTC
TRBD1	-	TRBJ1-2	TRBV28	CASSQGASNYGYTF	TGTGCCAGCAGCCAGGGGGCGTCCAACTATGGCTACACCTTC
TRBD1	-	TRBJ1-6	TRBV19	CASSGGTVNSPLHF	TGTGCCAGTAGCGGCGGGACAGTAAATTCACCCCTCCACTTT
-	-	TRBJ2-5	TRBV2	CASSGVSAETQYF	TGTGCCAGCAGTGGCGTTAGCGCAGAGACCCAGTACTTC
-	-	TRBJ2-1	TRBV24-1	CATSDPPGNEQFF	TGTGCCACCAGTGACCCCCCGGGAAATGAGCAGTTCTTC
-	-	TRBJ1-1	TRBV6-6	CASSRRQNTEAFF	TGTGCCAGCAGTCGGCGACAGAACACTGAAGCTTTCTTT
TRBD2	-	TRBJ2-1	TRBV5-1	CASSFELATYNEQFF	TGCGCCAGCAGCTTTGAACTAGCGACCTACAATGAGCAGTTCTTC
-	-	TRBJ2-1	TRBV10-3	CAISEGGEQFF	TGTGCCATCAGTGAAGGGGGTGAGCAGTTCTTC
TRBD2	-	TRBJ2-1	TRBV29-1	CSVRLAEGYNEQFF	TGCAGCGTTAGACTAGCGGAGGGCTACAATGAGCAGTTCTTC
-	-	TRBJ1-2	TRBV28	CASSPEAVDGYTF	TGTGCCAGCAGTCCCGAGGCCGTTGATGGCTACACCTTC
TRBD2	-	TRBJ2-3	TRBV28	CASSLGKAGGLDTQYF	TGTGCCAGCAGTTTAGGAAAAGCGGGAGGGTTAGATACGCAGTATTTT
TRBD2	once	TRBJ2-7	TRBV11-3	CASSSSAGGGDEQYF	TGTGCCAGCAGCTCGTCAGCGGGAGGCGGAGACGAGCAGTACTTC
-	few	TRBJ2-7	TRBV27	CASSLNAAGRTYEQYF	TGTGCCAGCAGTTTAAATGCGGCAGGGCGCACCTACGAGCAGTACTTC
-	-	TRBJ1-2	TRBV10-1	CASSEGRGYGYTF	TGCGCCAGCAGTGAAGGCAGGGGCTATGGCTACACCTTC
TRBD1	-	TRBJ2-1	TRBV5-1	CASSPGTARYNEQFF	TGCGCCAGCAGCCCCGGGACAGCCCGCTACAATGAGCAGTTCTTC
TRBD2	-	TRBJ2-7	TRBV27	CASSLSRRTSGSGEQYF	TGTGCCAGCAGCCTCTCTCGCCGTACTAGCGGGAGTGGCGAGCAGTACTTC
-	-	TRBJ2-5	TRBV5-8	CASSLNGHQETQYF	TGTGCCAGCAGCTTGAACGGTCACCAAGAGACCCAGTACTTC
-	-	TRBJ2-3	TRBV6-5	CASSSALAGYTDTQYF	TGTGCCAGCAGTTCCGCCCTGGCGGGATACACAGATACGCAGTATTTT
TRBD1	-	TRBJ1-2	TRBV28	CAISGQNYGYTF	TGTGCCATCTCGGGACAGAACTATGGCTACACCTTC
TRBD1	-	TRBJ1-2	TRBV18	CASSFGQGAANYGYTF	TGTGCCAGCTCATTCGGACAGGGGGCGGCTAACTATGGCTACACCTTC
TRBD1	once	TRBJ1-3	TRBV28	CASSQLQGLISSGNTIYF	TGTGCCAGCAGTCAACTACAGGGGCTAATTAGCTCTGGAAACACCATATATTTT
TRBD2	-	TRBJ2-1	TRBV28	CASTLQAGGYNEQFF	TGTGCCAGCACCCTCCAAGCGGGAGGCTACAATGAGCAGTTCTTC
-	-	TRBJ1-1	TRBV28	CASTGSPNTEAFF	TGTGCCAGCACCGGTAGTCCCAACACTGAAGCTTTCTTT
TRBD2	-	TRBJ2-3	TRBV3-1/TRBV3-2	CASSPGLAESTDTQYF	TGTGCCAGCAGCCCGGGACTAGCGGAGAGCACAGATACGCAGTATTTT
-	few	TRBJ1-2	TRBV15	CATSRETNYGYTF	TGTGCCACCAGCCGGGAAACTAACTATGGCTACACCTTC
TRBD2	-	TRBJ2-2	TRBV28	CASSFGGFGGELFF	TGTGCCAGCAGTTTCGGGGGGTTCGGCGGGGAGCTGTTTTTT
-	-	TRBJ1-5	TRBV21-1	CASNTAEPQHF	TGTGCCAGCAACACGGCGGAGCCCCAGCATTTT
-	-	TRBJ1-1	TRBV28	CASSLSLQGYPEAFF	TGTGCCAGCAGTTTATCCTTACAGGGATACCCTGAAGCTTTCTTT
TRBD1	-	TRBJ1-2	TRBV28	CASRARTGGAYGYTF	TGTGCCAGCAGAGCTCGGACAGGGGGGGCCTATGGCTACACCTTC
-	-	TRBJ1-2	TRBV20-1	CSASNYFGGTAYGYTF	TGCAGTGCTAGTAATTACTTTGGGGGGACCGCCTATGGCTACACCTTC
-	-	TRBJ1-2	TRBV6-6	CASSQRGSWGGSLAGGYTF	TGTGCCAGCAGTCAGAGAGGCTCATGGGGAGGGAGTTTGGCAGGGGGCTACACCTTC
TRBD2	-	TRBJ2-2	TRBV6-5	CASREREIGGELFF	TGTGCCAGCAGGGAGCGGGAGATCGGCGGGGAGCTGTTTTTT
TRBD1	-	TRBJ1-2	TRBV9	CASSTPTGAYGYTF	TGTGCCAGCAGCACGCCGACAGGGGCCTATGGCTACACCTTC
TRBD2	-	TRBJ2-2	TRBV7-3	CASSETQTSAYTGELFF	TGTGCCAGCAGCGAGACGCAAACTAGCGCCTACACCGGGGAGCTGTTTTTT